This passage covers 16 T cell receptor beta chains from one sample sequenced in a study of blood T cell repertoires in COVID-19. Generated by immunoSEQ multiplex PCR, the TCRdb table keeps only in-frame clones and is missing some. This sample yields about 140,000 clones, of which 80% are seen a single time; 3.5% belongs to the top ten. Sequencing was done on a sample of peripheral blood. The receptors here all came from a man aged 70 or older who had recovered from COVID-19.

This clone came up once. The chain has TRBV9 and TRBJ2-1, with 7 bases matching TRBD2. CDR1 is SGDLS and CDR2 is YYNGEE in the germline V gene. This CDR3 region has 15 residues. Trimming took 0 bases from V and 2 from J; bases not matched to a gene: 2. CDR3 sequence: CASSVGGGPYNEQFF. DNA for the CDR3: TGTGCCAGCAGCGTAGGGGGGGGTCCCTACAATGAGCAGTTCTTC.

The chain has TRBV5-1 and TRBJ2-2; possibly TRBD1 for D (7 bases). This CDR3 is built from 16 residues. V was shortened by 3 bases and J by 1 base, with 13 bases between the two germline ends. Germline V gene lookup returns CDR1 SGHRS and CDR2 YFSETQ. As DNA, the CDR3 is TGCGCCAGCAGCTCAGGGGGGACAGTGAACACCGGGGAGCTGTTTTTT. Translation gives CASSSGGTVNTGELFF.

The chain uses TRBV15 and TRBJ2-3; D is unresolved. Trimming removed 6 bases from V and 1 base from J, with 23 bases in between. This CDR3 is 18 amino acids long. The germline gives CDR1 LNHNV, CDR2 YYDKDF (reference sequence). CDR3 sequence (DNA): TGTGCCACCAGTCCGAACCCCCTAGAGTGGATGGGCACAGATACGCAGTATTTT. It encodes CATSPNPLEWMGTDTQYF.

V gene TRBV18 combines with J gene TRBJ1-1; 7 bases line up with TRBD1. The germline CDR1 and CDR2 sequences are KGHSH and LQKENI. CDR3 size: 13 residues. The ends lost 6 bases at V and 11 bases at J; junction bases unmatched: 12. This CDR3 reads CASSPASDREAFF. The CDR3, as DNA: TGTGCCAGCTCCCCGGCGAGTGACAGGGAGGCTTTCTTT.

The chain employs TRBV11-3 and TRBJ2-1; D possibly corresponds to TRBD2 (5 bases). CDR1 SGHNT and CDR2 YENEEA come from the germline V gene. V lost 5 bases and J lost 6, with 14 bases in between. The CDR3 length is 14 residues. Here the CDR3 DNA reads TGTGCCAGCAGCCTCCGGACTCACTCCAATGAGCAGTTCTTC. Translating it yields CASSLRTHSNEQFF.

The chain couples TRBV7-9 to TRBJ1-1, with D unclear. Trimming shortened V by 5 bases and J by 0 bases, and 22 bases separated the two germline ends. The CDR3 is 18 residues long. Germline CDR1 is SEHNR and CDR2 is FQNEAQ (reference sequence). The CDR3 reads CASSRRAAPLRMNTEAFF. CDR3 nucleotides: TGTGCCAGCAGCCGGAGGGCAGCCCCGCTTAGAATGAACACTGAAGCTTTCTTT.

This clone was detected once. J is TRBJ1-1 and V is TRBV9, with D hard to call. The CDR3 totals 14 residues. CDR1 is SGDLS and CDR2 is YYNGEE in the germline V gene. V lost 0 bases and J lost 0, with 6 bases in between. CDR3 in DNA: TGTGCCAGCAGCGTAGGCAGGTTGAACACTGAAGCTTTCTTT. Its translation: CASSVGRLNTEAFF. The full variable domain, with the rest looked up from reference TRBV9 and TRBJ1-1, is DSGVTQTPKHLITATGQRVTLRCSPRSGDLSVYWYQQSLDQGLQFLIQYYNGEERAKGNILERFSAQQFPDLHSELNLSSLELGDSALYFCASSVGRLNTEAFFGQGTRLTVV.

V usage is TRBV25-1 and J usage is TRBJ2-7; 9 nucleotides agree with TRBD2. Per germline, CDR1 MGHDK and CDR2 SYGVNS. The CDR3 is 16 residues long. V lost 3 bases, J lost 7 bases, and 13 bases stayed unmatched. This CDR3 reads CASSDLSPELAGEQYF. The CDR3 region has the DNA TGTGCCAGCAGTGATTTATCCCCGGAACTAGCGGGTGAGCAGTACTTC.

In its sample, this clone was seen a few times. The rearrangement uses TRBV16 and TRBJ2-1; D gene uncertain. Germline CDR1 and CDR2: KGHSY and FQNENV. The length of the CDR3 is 13 residues. Trimming cost V 0 bases and J 12 bases, with 12 bases left between them. The CDR3 reads CASSQSKSTSQFF. The CDR3 nucleotides read TGTGCCAGCAGCCAATCGAAGAGCACGTCGCAGTTCTTC.

The rearrangement joins TRBV11-2 to TRBJ1-1, with 10 bases that match TRBD1. Germline lookup yields CDR1 SGHAT and CDR2 FQNNGV. The CDR3 has 18 amino acids. J was trimmed by 0 bases and V by 0 bases; bases with no gene match: 7. This chain's CDR3 is CASSLDRDRGLLNTEAFF. CDR3 bases: TGTGCCAGCAGCTTAGACCGGGACAGGGGCCTCCTGAACACTGAAGCTTTCTTT.

The CDR3 protein is CASSQGGGVNTGELFF. CDR3 nucleotide sequence: TGTGCCAGCAGCCAAGGCGGGGGTGTTAACACCGGGGAGCTGTTTTTT. The chain is built from TRBV3-1 (or the pseudogene TRBV3-2) and TRBJ2-2; TRBD2 aligns across 7 bases. With V trimmed by 1 base and J by 2 bases, 4 bases remained unmatched. Germline V gene data show CDR1 as LGHDT and CDR2 as YNNKEL (reference sequence). The CDR3 consists of 16 residues.

CDR3 sequence: CASSWEGTVNEKLFF. Here the CDR3 DNA reads TGCGCCAGCAGCTGGGAGGGGACCGTTAATGAAAAACTGTTTTTT. The chain uses TRBV5-1 and TRBJ1-4, with a tentative D call TRBD1 (5 bases). The CDR3 runs to 15 residues. Trimming left V 3 bases short and J 4 bases short, with 13 bases between. The germline V gene encodes CDR1 SGHRS and CDR2 YFSETQ.

The V and J genes are TRBV19 and TRBJ1-5, with TRBD1 identical over 7 bases. Germline CDR1 reads LNHDA; CDR2 reads SQIVND (reference sequence). Trimming took 5 bases from V and 4 from J; bases not matched to a gene: 2. The CDR3 totals 13 residues. This chain's CDR3 is CASSGTDNQPQHF. In DNA form, the CDR3 reads TGTGCCAGTAGTGGGACAGATAATCAGCCCCAGCATTTT.

This rearrangement joins TRBV20-1 to TRBJ1-2, with 9 bases identical to TRBD1. This CDR3 has 14 amino acids. The germline CDR1 and CDR2 sequences are DFQATT and SNEGSKA (reference sequence). V lost 3 bases, J lost 2 bases, and 4 bases stayed unmatched. The CDR3 DNA sequence: TGCAGTGCTAGTTACACAGGGGGCAACTATGGCTACACCTTC. Protein sequence: CSASYTGGNYGYTF.

The chain combines TRBV4-2 with TRBJ2-7; D might be TRBD1 (5 bases). CDR1 is LGHNA, CDR2 YNFKEQ, per germline. V dropped 0 bases and J dropped 0 bases, with 9 bases sitting between them. The CDR3 covers 15 residues. The CDR3 loop is CASSQDRTRSYEQYF. The CDR3 nucleotides are TGTGCCAGCAGCCAAGATAGGACACGCTCCTACGAGCAGTACTTC.

This chain's CDR3 is CASRPSGGPYEQYF. The CDR3 DNA sequence: TGTGCCAGCAGGCCTTCGGGGGGGCCCTACGAGCAGTACTTC. The rearrangement links TRBV27 to TRBJ2-7, with 8 bases fitting TRBD2. Germline V gene data show CDR1 as MNHEY and CDR2 as SMNVEV (reference sequence). V lost 6 bases, J lost 2 bases, and 6 bases stayed unmatched. The CDR3 loop spans 14 amino acids.